A single sample is the source of the 30 T cell receptor beta chains below, sequenced in a study of control samples from healthy donors and cancer patients. The data were produced by immunoSEQ multiplex PCR, yet TCRdb's version contains in-frame clones alone and is incomplete. The sample lists approximately 120,000 clones, over 75% occurring once. The specimen was blood. The receptors were sampled from a man in his forties in good health.

As to this clone: This sample includes further DNA sequences coding for the same CDR3. The chain uses TRBV7-9 and TRBJ2-7; D is unresolved. The V gene's germline CDR1 is SEHNR and CDR2 FQNEAQ (reference sequence). This CDR3 contains 12 residues. With 1 base removed from V and 3 bases from J, the gap between germline ends came to 4 bases. Written as DNA, the CDR3 is TGTGCCAGCAGCTTAGGGGTCTACGAGCAGTACTTC. It specifies CASSLGVYEQYF.

The genes are TRBV11-3 and TRBJ2-4; D gene unclear. CDR1 is SGHNT and CDR2 is YENEEA in the germline V gene. The CDR3 length is 13 residues. Deletions cut 5 bases from V and 8 bases from J, with 13 bases between. The CDR3 region has the DNA TGTGCCAGCAGCCCCGACTCGGTGGACATTCAGTACTTC. It is translated as CASSPDSVDIQYF.

This chain links TRBV24-1 with TRBJ1-2; D is perhaps TRBD1 (5 bases). The CDR3 loop spans 14 amino acids. V gave up 0 bases and J gave up 5 bases, with 9 bases separating them. CDR1 KGHDR and CDR2 SFDVKD come from the germline V gene. CDR3 nucleotides: TGTGCCACCAGTGATTTGAAGGCAGGGTATGGCTACACCTTC. It encodes CATSDLKAGYGYTF.

The chain joins TRBV7-6 to TRBJ2-5, with D unresolved. V gave up 2 bases and J gave up 0 bases, with 7 bases separating them. The CDR3 covers 14 residues. Germline CDR1 SGHVS, CDR2 FNYEAQ. The chain's CDR3 is CASSLSNYQETQYF. For the CDR3, the DNA is TGTGCCAGCAGCTTATCTAATTACCAAGAGACCCAGTACTTC.

This clone showed up just once. The V and J genes are TRBV18 and TRBJ2-1, with 15 bases lining up with TRBD2. Germline V CDR1 and CDR2: KGHSH, LQKENI. CDR3 length equals 19 residues. Trimming removed 3 bases from V and 2 bases from J; junction bases left unmatched: 8. The CDR3, as DNA: TGTGCCAGCTCACCCCCGGGACTAGCGGGGGGCCGTCCCTACAATGAGCAGTTCTTC. Translating gives CASSPPGLAGGRPYNEQFF.

As DNA, the CDR3 is TGTGCCAGCAACCCCGGGACAGGGGGCTACAATGAGCAGTTCTTC. Translating gives CASNPGTGGYNEQFF. The V and J genes are TRBV7-2 and TRBJ2-1; 11 nucleotides line up with TRBD1. V was clipped by 7 bases and J by 3 bases; unmatched bases: 5. The CDR3 runs to 15 residues. From germline, CDR1 is SGHTA and CDR2 FQGNSA.

This clone showed up just once. V usage is TRBV7-2 and J usage is TRBJ1-2; tentatively, D is TRBD1 (5 bases). The CDR3 is made up of 12 amino acids. Trimming cost V 1 base and J 5 bases, with 5 bases left between them. Germline V gene sequence: CDR1 SGHTA, CDR2 FQGNSA. The CDR3 region is CASSLEGYGYTF. The DNA for the CDR3 is TGTGCCAGCAGCTTAGAGGGGTATGGCTACACCTTC.

CDR3 sequence (DNA): TGCGCCAGCAGCTTGTACAGGGGAGATAATGAGCAGTTCTTC. Its translation is CASSLYRGDNEQFF. This sequence joins TRBV5-1 and TRBJ2-1, with 7 bases matching TRBD1. Germline assignment: CDR1 SGHRS and CDR2 YFSETQ. J gave up 7 bases and V 1 base, and 5 bases lay outside the gene matches. The CDR3 length is 14 residues.

In the case of this clone: Other nucleotide sequences in the sample specify the same CDR3. The chain's CDR3 is CASSRTGGTEAFF. CDR3 sequence (DNA): TGCGCCAGCAGCCGAACAGGGGGCACTGAAGCTTTCTTT. The rearrangement joins TRBV4-3 to TRBJ1-1, with 8 bases matching TRBD1. There are 13 residues in the CDR3. Looked up from germline, CDR1 is LGHNA and CDR2 is YSLEER. V shed 4 bases and J 4 bases; nucleotides not matched to a gene: 2.

This chain uses TRBV16 with TRBJ1-1; no firm D call. The CDR3 is 12 amino acids. Trimming took off 1 base at V and 4 bases at J, with 4 bases between the two ends. The germline V gene encodes CDR1 KGHSY and CDR2 FQNENV. CDR3 amino acids: CASSQWGTEAFF. In DNA form, the CDR3 reads TGTGCCAGCAGCCAATGGGGCACTGAAGCTTTCTTT.

The J gene is TRBJ1-1, the V gene TRBV7-2; TRBD1 agrees at 8 bases. The V gene's germline CDR1 is SGHTA and CDR2 FQGNSA. The CDR3 spans 15 residues. V shed 4 bases, J shed 0 bases, and the junction held 4 bases outside the gene matches. The CDR3 bases are TGTGCCAGCAGCTCTCAGACAGGGGTGAACACTGAAGCTTTCTTT. Translated: CASSSQTGVNTEAFF.

This clone has more than one count but fewer than ten. The V gene is TRBV2, the J gene TRBJ2-7; D possibly corresponds to TRBD2 (7 bases). The CDR3 totals 14 residues. V gave up 1 base and J gave up 3 bases, with 10 bases separating them. From germline, CDR1 is SNHLY and CDR2 FYNNEI. The CDR3 DNA is TGTGCCAGCAGTGAAGGGGGGGGCTTCTACGAGCAGTACTTC. Translating it yields CASSEGGGFYEQYF. Looking up the rest from reference TRBV2 and TRBJ2-7 gives the full variable domain: EPEVTQTPSHQVTQMGQEVILRCVPISNHLYFYWYRQILGQKVEFLVSFYNNEISEKSEIFDDQFSVERPDGSNFTLKIRSTKLEDSAMYFCASSEGGGFYEQYFGPGTRLTVT.

The chain links TRBV28 to TRBJ1-6; 8 bases align to TRBD1. The V and J ends lost 10 bases and 6 bases, in that order; junction bases with no gene match: 5. The CDR3 runs 13 residues. Germline values: CDR1 MDHEN, CDR2 SYDVKM. The CDR3 bases are TGTGCCACCGTAGGACAGGGTAATTCACCCCTCCACTTT. Its translation: CATVGQGNSPLHF.

The rearrangement joins TRBV15 to TRBJ2-1, with TRBD2 matching 9 bases. The V segment lost 0 bases and the J segment 4 bases; nucleotides outside the gene matches: 4. The V gene's germline CDR1 is LNHNV and CDR2 YYDKDF (reference sequence). The CDR3 is 16 amino acids. CDR3 residues: CATSRDGAGGYNEQFF. The CDR3, as DNA: TGTGCCACCAGCAGAGATGGGGCGGGGGGGTACAATGAGCAGTTCTTC.

This rearrangement joins TRBV6-2 or TRBV6-3 to TRBJ2-7; TRBD1 matches at 10 bases. CDR1 is MNHEY and CDR2 is SVGEGT in the germline V gene. The CDR3 has 16 amino acids. The V segment lost 6 bases and the J segment 3 bases; nucleotides outside the gene matches: 11. The CDR3 DNA reads as TGTGCCAGCAGATACACCGGGACAGGGGACGACTACGAGCAGTACTTC. As protein: CASRYTGTGDDYEQYF.

The sample holds one count of this clone. The chain carries TRBV7-8 and TRBJ1-1; 8 nucleotides agree with TRBD1. This CDR3 has 18 amino acids. Germline V CDR1 and CDR2: SGHVS, FQNEAQ. V was pared by 2 bases and J by 4 bases, with 15 bases of the junction left unmatched. CDR3: CASSLTGAGGSLGTEAFF. CDR3 in DNA: TGTGCCAGCAGCTTAACTGGGGCAGGGGGCTCGTTGGGCACTGAAGCTTTCTTT.

The genes are TRBV5-6 and TRBJ1-6, with a possible D match to TRBD1 (5 bases). Germline CDR1 is SGHDT and CDR2 is YYEEEE. V gave up 4 bases and J gave up 7 bases, with 15 bases separating them. The CDR3 extends over 15 amino acids. The DNA of the CDR3 is TGTGCCAGCAGCCTCCCCGGGGGACTGAATTCACCCCTCCACTTT. The encoded protein is CASSLPGGLNSPLHF.

The rearrangement links TRBV19 to TRBJ2-1; D is possibly TRBD2 (5 bases). The CDR3 spans 12 residues. The V end lost 10 bases, the J end lost 8 bases, and 15 bases lay between the germline ends. Germline CDR1 reads LNHDA; CDR2 reads SQIVND (reference sequence). The CDR3 spells CATPFAGDEQFF. In DNA, the CDR3 is TGTGCCACTCCCTTCGCGGGCGATGAGCAGTTCTTC.

The chain joins TRBV19 to TRBJ1-2; unclear D gene. Trimming took 7 bases from V and 0 from J, leaving 9 bases between them. The CDR3 contains 13 residues. Germline lookup yields CDR1 LNHDA and CDR2 SQIVND (reference sequence). CDR3 sequence (DNA): TGTGCCAGTAACCGAGGCTCTAACTATGGCTACACCTTC. It encodes CASNRGSNYGYTF.

CDR3 DNA sequence: TGTGCCGCGGGTAGGGCTACAGTAGGGACCGGGGAGCTGTTTTTT. The encoded protein is CAAGRATVGTGELFF. The rearrangement joins TRBV28 to TRBJ2-2; D perhaps matches TRBD2 (5 bases). The CDR3 contains 15 residues. V dropped 11 bases and J dropped 5 bases, with 21 bases sitting between them. Germline loops: CDR1 MDHEN, CDR2 SYDVKM.

This clone was counted a few times. The rearrangement links TRBV6-5 to TRBJ1-5; 9 nucleotides agree with TRBD1. Germline values: CDR1 MNHEY, CDR2 SVGAGI. The CDR3 length is 15 residues. V shed 4 bases, J shed 7 bases, and the junction held 8 bases outside the gene matches. The CDR3: CASSSGQGLQQPQHF. CDR3 bases: TGTGCCAGCAGTTCGGGACAGGGCCTGCAGCAGCCCCAGCATTTT.

This chain uses TRBV29-1 with TRBJ2-6; possible D gene TRBD1, 6 bases. This CDR3 is built from 15 residues. Germline V gives CDR1 SQVTM, CDR2 ANQGSEA. V lost 6 bases and J 3 bases, leaving 15 bases between the germline ends. CDR3 loop: CSVPAGAGGANVLTF. The DNA of the CDR3 is TGCAGCGTGCCGGCAGGGGCGGGTGGGGCCAACGTCCTGACTTTC.

In its sample, this clone was seen a few times. The V and J genes are TRBV25-1 and TRBJ1-6, with 8 bases aligning to TRBD1. V dropped 10 bases and J dropped 8; count of bases not matched to a gene: 7. The CDR3 covers 13 residues. Germline lookup yields CDR1 MGHDK and CDR2 SYGVNS. Here the CDR3 DNA reads TGTGCCACAAAGACAGGGGAGGATTCACCCCTCCACTTT. This encodes CATKTGEDSPLHF.

This rearrangement joins TRBV9 to TRBJ2-2; weak D call: TRBD1 (5 bases). Germline loops: CDR1 SGDLS, CDR2 YYNGEE. This CDR3 has 14 amino acids. V gave up 4 bases and J gave up 6 bases, with 13 bases separating them. Here the CDR3 reads CASSSLRAPGELFF. In DNA form, the CDR3 reads TGTGCCAGCAGCTCACTCAGGGCCCCCGGGGAGCTGTTTTTT.

This chain uses TRBV7-2 with TRBJ1-3; 9 bases fit TRBD1. V shed 4 bases, J shed 3 bases, and the junction held 4 bases outside the gene matches. Looked up from germline, CDR1 is SGHTA and CDR2 is FQGNSA. The CDR3 loop spans 15 amino acids. CDR3 DNA sequence: TGTGCCAGCAGCTATACAGGGGGCTTTGGAAACACCATATATTTT. Its translation: CASSYTGGFGNTIYF.

The V call is TRBV7-3, the J call TRBJ2-1; weak D call: TRBD2 (6 bases). The CDR3 covers 16 residues. Trimming shortened V by 3 bases and J by 1 base, and 13 bases separated the two germline ends. Germline CDR1 reads SGHTA; CDR2 reads FQGTGA. The CDR3 reads CASSLGWGGSYNEQFF. DNA for the CDR3: TGTGCCAGCAGCTTGGGGTGGGGAGGTTCCTACAATGAGCAGTTCTTC.

The V call is TRBV6-6, the J call TRBJ1-4; D unresolved. This CDR3 spans 11 amino acids. Between the trimmed V and J ends, which lost 5 bases and 7 bases, there was a span of 5 bases. Germline V lookup: CDR1 MNHNY, CDR2 SVGAGI (reference sequence). DNA of the CDR3: TGTGCCAGCAGTCGGGGTGAAAAACTGTTTTTT. Protein product: CASSRGEKLFF.

CDR3 sequence: CASSTPGTSGYEQYF. The CDR3, as DNA: TGTGCCAGTAGTACGCCCGGGACTAGCGGATACGAGCAGTACTTC. The genes are TRBV19 and TRBJ2-7, with 11 bases fitting TRBD2. V gave up 4 bases and J gave up 4 bases; unmatched junction bases: 6. This CDR3 region has 15 residues. In germline, CDR1 is LNHDA, CDR2 SQIVND (reference sequence).

This clone was counted a single time. V and J are TRBV24-1 and TRBJ2-7; D gene ambiguous. The germline gives CDR1 KGHDR, CDR2 SFDVKD. The V gene lost 0 bases and the J gene lost 3 bases, with 5 bases spanning the gap. This CDR3 is 13 amino acids long. CDR3 DNA sequence: TGTGCCACCAGTGATTTGCCGGACTACGAGCAGTACTTC. Translation gives CATSDLPDYEQYF.

The J gene is TRBJ2-7, the V gene TRBV9; D is possibly TRBD1 or TRBD2 (6 bases each). CDR1 and CDR2 (germline): SGDLS, YYNGEE. V lost 0 bases and J lost 3, with 16 bases in between. The CDR3 loop spans 16 amino acids. The CDR3 spells CASSVDSGAGNYEQYF. The CDR3 DNA follows: TGTGCCAGCAGCGTAGATTCGGGGGCCGGGAACTACGAGCAGTACTTC.